The 22 T cell receptor beta chains reported below all come from one sample, sequenced in a study of CD8+CD57+ T cells in acquired aplastic anemia. Genomic DNA was employed as the template in profiling TCR beta VDJ and CDR3. TCRdb called the reads again in MiXCR, with one record for every CDR3 protein. Among about 470,000 distinct CDR3 sequences listed, under 40% were seen once. Individuals selected for sequencing had exhibited CD8+CD57+ cell expansion on flow cytometry. Material for sequencing was sorted CD4+, CD8+, or CD8+CD57+ T cells (not recorded which) from PBMCs. The source of these receptors is a human donor with aplastic anemia.

As for this clonotype: This may be a read error: a much more frequent sequence differs by one nucleotide. The CDR3 spells CASSVDWRQPQHF. In nucleotides, the CDR3 is TGTGCCAGCAGCGTAGATTGGAGACAGCCCCAGCATTTT. V is TRBV9 and J is TRBJ1-5; no definite D call. Germline CDR1 and CDR2: SGDLS and YYNGEE. The CDR3 is 13 amino acids. Trimming removed 0 bases from V and 7 bases from J, with 8 bases in between.

This clonotype was observed many times. V usage is TRBV11-2 and J usage is TRBJ2-3, with D unresolved. The CDR3 loop spans 16 amino acids. In germline, CDR1 is SGHAT, CDR2 FQNNGV. Trimming stripped 0 bases from V and 1 base from J, with 11 bases between. DNA of the CDR3: TGTGCCAGCAGCTTAGATCGAGGCGGTGGCACAGATACGCAGTATTTT. This gives the protein CASSLDRGGGTDTQYF.

The rearrangement links TRBV5-1 to TRBJ1-2; 7 nucleotides agree with TRBD1. Germline CDR1 SGHRS, CDR2 YFSETQ. V lost 4 bases to trimming and J lost 7 bases; unmatched junction nucleotides: 7. The CDR3 covers 13 residues. The CDR3: CASSLDRECGYTF. The CDR3 DNA follows: TGCGCCAGCAGCCTTGACAGGGAATGTGGCTACACCTTC.

This clonotype showed up many times. V gene TRBV5-1 combines with J gene TRBJ2-7, with D tentatively TRBD1 (6 bases). V dropped 1 base and J dropped 5 bases, with 13 bases sitting between them. The CDR3 runs 14 residues. Germline V gene lookup returns CDR1 SGHRS and CDR2 YFSETQ. The CDR3 DNA reads TGCGCCAGCAGCTTGCGGCCACAGGGTGACGAGCAGTACTTC. Translation: CASSLRPQGDEQYF.

The J gene is TRBJ2-7, the V gene TRBV25-1, with a tentative D call TRBD1 (6 bases). The CDR3 contains 15 residues. Trimming left V 8 bases short and J 3 bases short, with 20 bases between. CDR1 and CDR2 (germline): MGHDK, SYGVNS. The CDR3 protein is CASSPLDSLDYEQYF. CDR3 in DNA: TGTGCCAGCTCACCGCTGGACAGCCTAGACTACGAGCAGTACTTC.

J is TRBJ2-5 and V is TRBV7-6; 9 nucleotides match TRBD2. CDR1 is SGHVS and CDR2 is FNYEAQ in the germline V gene. The CDR3 is 18 amino acids. V was clipped by 4 bases and J by 1 base; unmatched bases: 13. The CDR3 nucleotides are TGTGCCAGCAGCTCACCGCTGGGAGAGCGGGAGGTCCAAGAGACCCAGTACTTC. Residues: CASSSPLGEREVQETQYF.

Only a few counts were recorded for this clonotype. The rearrangement links TRBV2 to TRBJ1-2, with 8 bases matching TRBD1. Trimming cost V 4 bases and J 7 bases; bases outside gene matches: 8. Germline loops: CDR1 SNHLY, CDR2 FYNNEI. CDR3 size: 14 residues. For the CDR3, the DNA is TGTGCCAGCAGTGTACGGACAGGGTACCGTGGCTACACCTTC. Translation gives CASSVRTGYRGYTF.

The chain combines TRBV19 with TRBJ2-3, with D perhaps TRBD1 or TRBD2 (6 bases each). This CDR3 region has 16 residues. Looked up from germline, CDR1 is LNHDA and CDR2 is SQIVND (reference sequence). V lost 3 bases and J lost 2, with 15 bases in between. In DNA, the CDR3 is TGTGCCAGTAGTATTTCAAATGGGGGGCCCACAGATACGCAGTATTTT. Translated, it gives CASSISNGGPTDTQYF.

A note on this clonotype: The germline gene is not matched at one end of the junction; a read error may be the cause. The chain employs TRBV20-1 and TRBJ1-2; D is unresolved. From germline, CDR1 is DFQATT and CDR2 SNEGSKA (reference sequence). CDR3 length equals 14 residues. This CDR3 is CSARGGLGNCGCTF. CDR3 in DNA: TGCAGTGCTAGGGGCGGACTGGGGAACTGTGGCTGCACCTTC.

The chain carries TRBV9 and TRBJ2-3; TRBD1 matches 7 bases. Germline V gives CDR1 SGDLS, CDR2 YYNGEE. The trim removed 0 bases at V and 3 bases at J, leaving 13 bases unmatched. The CDR3 runs 18 residues. The CDR3, as DNA: TGTGCCAGCAGCGTAGCTGAGGGATCTTGGGACAGTACAGATACGCAGTATTTT. The encoded protein is CASSVAEGSWDSTDTQYF.

The chain employs TRBV5-1 and TRBJ2-2; D gene ambiguous. V lost 0 bases and J lost 1, with 7 bases in between. Germline-derived CDR1 and CDR2 are SGHRS and YFSETQ. This CDR3 has 15 residues. CDR3 sequence reads: CASSLATQNTGELFF. Here the CDR3 DNA reads TGCGCCAGCAGCTTGGCGACTCAGAACACCGGGGAGCTGTTTTTT.

This clonotype showed up many times. V usage is TRBV2 and J usage is TRBJ1-2, with TRBD1 identical over 11 bases. The ends lost 6 bases at V and 4 bases at J; junction bases unmatched: 1. The CDR3 has 13 amino acids. CDR1 and CDR2 from the germline V gene are SNHLY and FYNNEI. CDR3 in amino acids: CASRDRGPYGYTF. CDR3 nucleotide sequence: TGTGCCAGCAGGGACAGGGGGCCCTATGGCTACACCTTC. Drawing the rest from reference TRBV2 and TRBJ1-2, the complete variable domain is EPEVTQTPSHQVTQMGQEVILRCVPISNHLYFYWYRQILGQKVEFLVSFYNNEISEKSEIFDDQFSVERPDGSNFTLKIRSTKLEDSAMYFCASRDRGPYGYTFGSGTRLTVV.

V and J are TRBV11-2 and TRBJ2-7, with a weak D call TRBD1 (6 bases). V shed 4 bases and J shed 2 bases, with 12 bases lying between them. The CDR3 totals 14 residues. Germline assignment: CDR1 SGHAT and CDR2 FQNNGV. CDR3 loop: CASSSRDKPYEQYF. CDR3 coding DNA: TGTGCCAGCAGCTCCCGGGACAAACCCTACGAGCAGTACTTC.

This clonotype was detected many times. The CDR3: CSAREATGGNTQYF. In DNA form, the CDR3 reads TGCAGTGCTAGAGAGGCGACAGGGGGCAATACGCAGTATTTT. The chain carries TRBV20-1 and TRBJ2-3; TRBD1 matches 10 bases. The CDR3 is 14 residues long. V was clipped by 0 bases and J by 7 bases; unmatched bases: 4. Germline V gene data show CDR1 as DFQATT and CDR2 as SNEGSKA (reference sequence).

Points on this clonotype: Germline and junction disagree at one end, which may indicate a read error. The chain employs TRBV14 and TRBJ1-1, with 7 bases fitting TRBD1. Germline V gene sequence: CDR1 SGHDN, CDR2 FVKESK. The CDR3 sequence is 16 residues long. CDR3: CASSPDRDGYGTEAFF. Here the CDR3 DNA reads TGCGCCAGCAGCCCAGACAGGGATGGGTACGGCACTGAAGCTTTCTTT.

In the case of this clonotype: The conserved phenylalanine or tryptophan normally closing the CDR3 is absent here, so this likely arose from a read error. The chain recombines TRBV11-3 with TRBJ1-5; no firm D call. CDR1 is SGHNT, CDR2 YENEEA, per germline. The CDR3 sequence is 13 residues long. With 5 bases removed from V and 3 bases from J, the gap between germline ends came to 8 bases. The CDR3 protein is CASSANTNQPQHL. CDR3 sequence (DNA): TGTGCCAGCAGCGCCAATACCAATCAGCCCCAGCATCTT.

The sample holds a few counts of this clonotype. This chain links TRBV24-1 with TRBJ2-1, with a weak D call TRBD1 (8 bases). The V gene's germline CDR1 is KGHDR and CDR2 SFDVKD. Trimming took off 7 bases at V and 8 bases at J, with 17 bases between the two ends. The CDR3 is 14 amino acids. The CDR3 DNA reads TGTGCCACCAGCGAACGACAGGGGAGGGATGAGCAGTTCTTC. Amino acids: CATSERQGRDEQFF.

V usage is TRBV9 and J usage is TRBJ2-3, with 7 nucleotides matching TRBD2. CDR3 length: 13 amino acids. V lost 7 bases and J lost 5; bases outside the gene matches: 7. In germline, CDR1 is SGDLS, CDR2 YYNGEE. CDR3 amino acids: CASSAGPGDTQYF. CDR3 bases: TGTGCCAGCTCAGCGGGACCCGGAGATACGCAGTATTTT. Full variable domain (outside the CDR3, taken from reference TRBV9 and TRBJ2-3): DSGVTQTPKHLITATGQRVTLRCSPRSGDLSVYWYQQSLDQGLQFLIQYYNGEERAKGNILERFSAQQFPDLHSELNLSSLELGDSALYFCASSAGPGDTQYFGPGTRLTVL.

The chain links TRBV10-1 to TRBJ2-7; D uncertain. This CDR3 is built from 14 residues. The V and J ends lost 3 bases and 5 bases respectively, with 14 bases between them. CDR1 and CDR2 (germline): WNHNN, SYGVQD (reference sequence). In DNA form, the CDR3 reads TGCGCCAGCAGTGATATCAGGACCTTCAACGAGCAGTACTTC. Encoded protein: CASSDIRTFNEQYF.

In the case of this clonotype: Just one base apart from a much larger clone, this may be a read error. The rearrangement uses TRBV7-2 and TRBJ2-6, with D perhaps TRBD1 or TRBD2 (5 bases each). CDR1 and CDR2 (germline): SGHTA, FQGNSA. The CDR3 is made up of 13 amino acids. The CDR3 bases are TGTGCCAGCAGCCCAGCCGGGGCCAACGTCCTGGCTTTC. This gives the protein CASSPAGANVLAF.

This rearrangement joins TRBV29-1 to TRBJ1-1, with D unresolved. Germline CDR1 and CDR2: SQVTM and ANQGSEA. The CDR3 runs to 15 residues. Between the trimmed V and J ends, which lost 4 bases and 4 bases, there was a span of 19 bases. CDR3: CSVALPGWVRTEAFF. In DNA, the CDR3 is TGCAGCGTTGCCCTGCCGGGTTGGGTGCGCACTGAAGCTTTCTTT.

The rearrangement links TRBV4-1 to TRBJ2-7, with D possibly being TRBD1 (6 bases). Germline V gene data show CDR1 as MGHRA and CDR2 as YSYEKL. Trimming cost V 4 bases and J 2 bases, with 18 bases left between them. This CDR3 is 16 amino acids long. The CDR3 DNA is TGCGCCAGCAGCCTAGCCGGGACACTAAGCACCTACGAGCAGTACTTC. Translated: CASSLAGTLSTYEQYF.